This entry lists 5 T cell receptor beta chains sequenced from one sample in a study of early T cells in non-severe SARS-CoV-2 infection. One entry per CDR3 protein results from TCRdb running MiXCR on the 5' RACE reads. The data contain about 55,000 distinct CDR3 sequences, around 14% of them singletons. The source was whole blood, collected at baseline. Receptors originate from an adult who was a healthcare worker with PCR-confirmed SARS-CoV-2 infection or an uninfected control (not recorded which).

This clonotype was seen a few times. This rearrangement joins TRBV24-1 to TRBJ2-1; the match to TRBD1 covers 10 bases. The V segment lost 4 bases and the J segment 8 bases; nucleotides outside the gene matches: 7. The CDR3 runs 15 residues. Germline CDR1 and CDR2: KGHDR and SFDVKD. The CDR3, as DNA: TGTGCCACCAGTGAACCCGGGACAGGGGTGGATGAGCAGTTCTTC. This gives the protein CATSEPGTGVDEQFF.

This clonotype was observed a few times. The chain uses TRBV12-3 or TRBV12-4 and TRBJ1-5; TRBD1 is a possible D gene (6 bases). The CDR3 spans 15 residues. The V end lost 5 bases, the J end lost 7 bases, and 18 bases lay between the germline ends. In DNA form, the CDR3 reads TGTGCCAGCAGTACACAGGATACAGGGTTCCAGCCCCAGCATTTT. It is translated as CASSTQDTGFQPQHF.

This clonotype was recorded a few times. The rearrangement joins TRBV28 to TRBJ1-1; 7 bases are shared with TRBD1. V shed 4 bases, J shed 2 bases, and the junction held 4 bases outside the gene matches. The CDR3 is 14 amino acids. Germline-derived CDR1 and CDR2 are MDHEN and SYDVKM. The CDR3 loop reads CASSWGTVNTEAFF. The CDR3 DNA is TGTGCCAGCAGTTGGGGGACAGTCAACACTGAAGCTTTCTTT.

The rearrangement links TRBV28 to TRBJ1-1, with a possible D match to TRBD1 (5 bases). From germline, CDR1 is MDHEN and CDR2 SYDVKM. The CDR3 runs to 13 residues. V was clipped by 7 bases and J by 1 base, with 10 bases between them. The CDR3, as DNA: TGTGCCAGCACCACCACAGGGAACACTGAAGCTTTCTTT. Protein sequence: CASTTTGNTEAFF.

Only a few counts were recorded for this clonotype. The rearrangement links TRBV30 to TRBJ2-7, with D unresolved. V lost 1 base, J lost 2 bases, and 9 bases lay in between. Germline V CDR1 and CDR2: GTSNPN, SVGIG (reference sequence). The CDR3 extends over 13 amino acids. CDR3 nucleotides: TGTGCCTGGAGTGGAGCCAACCCCTACGAGCAGTACTTC. It yields the protein CAWSGANPYEQYF.